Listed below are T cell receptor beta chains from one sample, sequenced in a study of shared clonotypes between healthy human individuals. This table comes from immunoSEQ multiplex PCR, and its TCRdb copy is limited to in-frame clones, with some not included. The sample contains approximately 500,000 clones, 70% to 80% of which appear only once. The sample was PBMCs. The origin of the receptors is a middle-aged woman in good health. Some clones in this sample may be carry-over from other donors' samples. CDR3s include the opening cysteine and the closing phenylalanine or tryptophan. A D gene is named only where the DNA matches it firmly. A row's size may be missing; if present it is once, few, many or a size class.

CDR3aa: CASSLSGYGGYTF
CDR3nt: TGTGCCAGCAGTTTATCTGGTTACGGTGGCTACACCTTC
v_gene: TRBV27
d_gene: NA
j_gene: TRBJ1-2
abundance: few

CDR3aa: CASSAETAGGDTQYF
CDR3nt: TGTGCCAGCAGTGCCGAAACAGCCGGCGGAGATACGCAGTATTTT
v_gene: TRBV2
d_gene: NA
j_gene: TRBJ2-3
abundance: NA

CDR3aa: CASSLTYEQYF
CDR3nt: TGTGCCAGCAGCCTCACCTACGAGCAGTACTTC
v_gene: TRBV11-2
d_gene: NA
j_gene: TRBJ2-7
abundance: NA

CDR3aa: CASSATGQWSTDTQYF
CDR3nt: TGTGCCAGCAGCGCAACGGGACAGTGGAGCACAGATACGCAGTATTTT
v_gene: TRBV7-3
d_gene: TRBD1
j_gene: TRBJ2-3
abundance: NA

CDR3aa: CASSLLAGASYEQYF
CDR3nt: TGTGCCAGCAGCTTACTCGCGGGCGCGTCCTACGAGCAGTACTTC
v_gene: TRBV7-2
d_gene: NA
j_gene: TRBJ2-7
abundance: many

CDR3aa: CASSQVRGEKLFF
CDR3nt: TGCGCCAGCAGCCAGGTTAGGGGAGAAAAACTGTTTTTT
v_gene: TRBV4-1
d_gene: NA
j_gene: TRBJ1-4
abundance: NA

CDR3aa: CASSPGTGNYEQYF
CDR3nt: TGTGCCAGCAGCCCGGGGACAGGAAACTACGAGCAGTACTTC
v_gene: TRBV5-4
d_gene: TRBD1
j_gene: TRBJ2-7
abundance: NA

CDR3aa: CASSVGVPSGANVLTF
CDR3nt: TGTGCCAGCAGCGTAGGTGTCCCCTCTGGGGCCAACGTCCTGACTTTC
v_gene: TRBV9
d_gene: NA
j_gene: TRBJ2-6
abundance: NA

CDR3aa: CASSPSGSILAQYF
CDR3nt: TGTGCCAGCAGCCCCTCCGGGTCGATTCTGGCGCAGTATTTT
v_gene: TRBV7-9
d_gene: NA
j_gene: TRBJ2-3
abundance: NA

CDR3aa: CASGTYEQYF
CDR3nt: TGTGCCAGCGGAACCTACGAGCAGTACTTC
v_gene: TRBV6-1
d_gene: NA
j_gene: TRBJ2-7
abundance: few

CDR3aa: CASSISRAGNTEAFF
CDR3nt: TGTGCCAGTAGTATATCGCGGGCGGGGAACACTGAAGCTTTCTTT
v_gene: TRBV19
d_gene: NA
j_gene: TRBJ1-1
abundance: few

CDR3aa: CASSAGVVQPQHF
CDR3nt: TGTGCCAGCAGTGCCGGAGTGGTTCAGCCCCAGCATTTT
v_gene: TRBV2
d_gene: NA
j_gene: TRBJ1-5
abundance: NA

CDR3aa: CASSPVQGRHYEQYF
CDR3nt: TGTGCCAGCTCACCAGTGCAGGGGAGACACTACGAGCAGTACTTC
v_gene: TRBV18
d_gene: NA
j_gene: TRBJ2-7
abundance: NA

CDR3aa: CASSTQTSGRYEQYF
CDR3nt: TGTGCCAGCAGTACCCAGACTAGCGGGAGGTACGAGCAGTACTTC
v_gene: TRBV28
d_gene: TRBD2
j_gene: TRBJ2-7
abundance: NA

CDR3aa: CASRRDFNTYEQYF
CDR3nt: TGCGCCAGCAGGAGGGACTTTAATACCTACGAGCAGTACTTC
v_gene: TRBV5-1
d_gene: NA
j_gene: TRBJ2-7
abundance: NA

CDR3aa: CSVWGGLAASTDTQYF
CDR3nt: TGCAGCGTCTGGGGGGGACTAGCGGCCAGCACAGATACGCAGTATTTT
v_gene: TRBV29-1
d_gene: TRBD2
j_gene: TRBJ2-3
abundance: few